Listed below are T cell receptor beta chains from one sample, sequenced in a study of beta chain features in type 1 diabetes. Measured with immunoSEQ multiplex PCR; TCRdb has only the in-frame clones, and not every one. The sample lists about half a million clones, 30% occurring once. Specimen: naive CD4+ T cells from blood. The source of these receptors is a man younger than 35 in good health. CDR3s include the opening cysteine and the closing phenylalanine or tryptophan. The D gene is left open where the match is weak. Clone size is not always given. Where it is, it says once, few, many or a class for expanded clones.

cdr3_aa cdr3_nt v_call d_call clone_size j_call cdr3_length
CASSNRPLAGDEFF TGTGCCAGCAGTAACCGTCCACTAGCGGGAGACGAATTCTTC TRBV6-6 TRBD2 few TRBJ2-1 14
CASSWDRALQPQHF TGTGCCAGCAGCTGGGACAGGGCGCTTCAGCCCCAGCATTTT TRBV7-2 TRBD1 few TRBJ1-5 14
CASSSRLTAGDTQYF TGTGCCAGCAGCTCCAGGCTGACGGCTGGGGATACGCAGTATTTT TRBV13 NA NA TRBJ2-3 15
CASSQDPLGNTIYF TGTGCCAGCAGCCAAGATCCTCTCGGAAACACCATATATTTT TRBV4-2 NA NA TRBJ1-3 14
CASSLASGGQETQYF TGTGCCAGCAGCTTAGCTAGCGGGGGGCAAGAGACCCAGTACTTC TRBV7-2 TRBD2 few TRBJ2-5 15
CASSRDGRNEQFF TGCGCCAGCAGCCGGGACGGGAGGAATGAGCAGTTCTTC TRBV4-1 TRBD2 NA TRBJ2-1 13
CASSLKGGVETQYF TGTGCCAGCAGCTTAAAGGGCGGAGTAGAGACCCAGTACTTC TRBV7-3 NA NA TRBJ2-5 14
CASSFLAMSTDTQYF TGTGCCAGCAGCTTCCTAGCGATGAGCACAGATACGCAGTATTTT TRBV7-2 NA few TRBJ2-3 15
CASSSLISYNEQFF TGTGCCAGCAGCTCACTAATAAGTTACAATGAGCAGTTCTTC TRBV7-2 NA once TRBJ2-1 14
CASWSSGRLGEQFF TGTGCCAGCTGGTCTAGCGGGAGGTTGGGTGAGCAGTTCTTC TRBV25-1 TRBD2 NA TRBJ2-1 14
CASSLDGPSTDTQYF TGTGCCAGCAGCTTGGACGGGCCTAGCACAGATACGCAGTATTTT TRBV5-4 NA few TRBJ2-3 15
CASRLQGTTTNEKLFF TGTGCCAGTAGACTTCAAGGAACGACAACTAATGAAAAACTGTTTTTT TRBV19 NA few TRBJ1-4 16
CSVEPIGTINGGKLFF TGCAGCGTTGAACCTATTGGGACAATTAATGGTGGAAAACTGTTTTTT TRBV29-1 NA few TRBJ1-4 16
CASSQVSSGANVLTF TGTGCCAGCAGCCAAGTCAGCTCTGGGGCCAACGTCCTGACTTTC TRBV5-4 NA NA TRBJ2-6 15
CASSREITGELFF TGTGCCAGCAGCAGGGAGATTACCGGGGAGCTGTTTTTT TRBV2 NA few TRBJ2-2 13
CASSLATETQYF TGCGCCAGCAGCTTGGCCACAGAGACCCAGTACTTC TRBV5-1 NA NA TRBJ2-5 12
CASTRGVGETQYF TGTGCCAGCACCCGCGGGGTAGGGGAGACCCAGTACTTC TRBV27 NA few TRBJ2-5 13
CASTYDREAVDEQYF TGTGCCAGCACTTACGACAGGGAGGCTGTCGACGAGCAGTACTTC TRBV2 NA once TRBJ2-7 15
CASSLATSTAGYEQYF TGCGCCAGCAGCTTGGCCACGTCGACTGCGGGGTACGAGCAGTACTTC TRBV5-1 NA few TRBJ2-7 16
CASSPSYEQYF TGTGCCAGCAGCCCGTCCTACGAGCAGTACTTC TRBV7-9 NA few TRBJ2-7 11
CASSVRDRGYEQYF TGTGCCAGCAGCGTCCGGGACAGGGGCTACGAGCAGTACTTC TRBV4-2 TRBD1 few TRBJ2-7 14
CASSRIPGQRETQYF TGCGCCAGCAGTCGCATACCGGGACAGAGAGAGACCCAGTACTTC TRBV4-1 TRBD1 few TRBJ2-5 15
CSVVFRDRGLAFF TGCAGCGTTGTTTTCCGGGACAGAGGATTGGCTTTCTTT TRBV29-1 TRBD1 NA TRBJ1-1 13
CAWSVRPANTEAFF TGTGCCTGGAGTGTACGGCCGGCAAACACTGAAGCTTTCTTT TRBV30 NA NA TRBJ1-1 14
CASSATGTSGMNEQFF TGTGCCAGCAGTGCAACCGGGACTAGCGGGATGAATGAGCAGTTCTTC TRBV6-6 TRBD2 NA TRBJ2-1 16
CASSSKTGMDEQYF TGCGCCAGCAGCTCAAAAACAGGGATGGACGAGCAGTACTTC TRBV5-1 NA NA TRBJ2-7 14
CASSEGVLADSYEQYF TGTGCCAGCAGTGAGGGAGTACTAGCGGATTCCTACGAGCAGTACTTC TRBV25-1 TRBD2 few TRBJ2-7 16
CASSPGGNIQYF TGTGCCAGCAGCCCCGGGGGAAACATTCAGTACTTC TRBV6-6 NA NA TRBJ2-4 12
CASSGFWGGETQYF TGTGCCAGCAGCGGGTTCTGGGGAGGAGAGACCCAGTACTTC TRBV11-1 NA few TRBJ2-5 14
CAWSWGIGYGYTF TGTGCCTGGAGTTGGGGGATCGGCTATGGCTACACCTTC TRBV30 NA once TRBJ1-2 13
CASSYAGGPEYEQYF TGTGCCAGCAGTTATGCGGGAGGGCCGGAATACGAGCAGTACTTC TRBV6-6 TRBD2 NA TRBJ2-7 15
CASSVLGARAANEQFF TGTGCCAGCAGCGTGCTGGGGGCAAGAGCGGCGAATGAGCAGTTCTTC TRBV9 NA NA TRBJ2-1 16
CASSETGTPNIQYF TGTGCCAGCAGCGAGACCGGGACTCCAAACATTCAGTACTTC TRBV7-9 NA NA TRBJ2-4 14
CASSLERGTDTQYF TGTGCCAGCAGCTTAGAGCGGGGGACAGATACGCAGTATTTT TRBV7-2 TRBD2 NA TRBJ2-3 14
CASSSPGGQGNYGYTF TGTGCCAGCAGTTCTCCAGGGGGACAGGGGAACTATGGCTACACCTTC TRBV6-5 TRBD1 NA TRBJ1-2 16
CSGRLAGGGDTQYF TGCAGCGGCCGACTAGCGGGAGGTGGAGATACGCAGTATTTT TRBV29-1 TRBD2 NA TRBJ2-3 14
CSERTSGSYNEQFF TGCAGCGAGAGGACTAGCGGGAGCTACAATGAGCAGTTCTTC TRBV29-1 TRBD2 few TRBJ2-1 14
CASSPGLAGANTGELFF TGTGCCAGCTCCCCAGGGCTAGCGGGAGCTAACACCGGGGAGCTGTTTTTT TRBV25-1 TRBD2 NA TRBJ2-2 17
CASSFPGAGTRDEQFF TGTGCCAGCAGCTTCCCGGGAGCGGGCACGAGGGATGAGCAGTTCTTC TRBV7-3 NA NA TRBJ2-1 16
CASSWDAGNTGELFF TGTGCCAGCAGCTGGGACGCCGGAAACACCGGGGAGCTGTTTTTT TRBV7-9 NA NA TRBJ2-2 15
CAWSRQGGDTEAFF TGTGCCTGGAGTAGACAGGGAGGAGACACTGAAGCTTTCTTT TRBV30 TRBD1 NA TRBJ1-1 14
CASSPRANSYNEQFF TGTGCCAGCAGCCCTCGGGCCAACTCCTACAATGAGCAGTTCTTC TRBV14 NA few TRBJ2-1 15
CASRRTDGINEQFF TGCGCCAGCAGACGAACGGACGGAATCAATGAGCAGTTCTTC TRBV4-1 NA few TRBJ2-1 14
CASSGGLAGVNEQFF TGTGCCAGCAGTGGTGGACTAGCGGGAGTCAATGAGCAGTTCTTC TRBV2 TRBD2 few TRBJ2-1 15
CASSQDLSLTDTQYF TGCGCCAGCAGCCAAGACCTCTCGCTCACAGATACGCAGTATTTT TRBV4-3 NA NA TRBJ2-3 15
CASSYSGPETQYF TGTGCCAGCAGTTACTCAGGGCCTGAGACCCAGTACTTC TRBV6-6 NA NA TRBJ2-5 13
CAWRPPPLRGYTF TGTGCCTGGAGGCCACCCCCCTTACGTGGCTACACCTTC TRBV30 NA few TRBJ1-2 13
CAISEGPGGNQPQHF TGTGCCATCAGTGAAGGGCCCGGCGGCAATCAGCCCCAGCATTTT TRBV10-3 NA NA TRBJ1-5 15
CASTDRRYEQYF TGTGCCAGCACAGACAGGAGATACGAGCAGTACTTC TRBV28 NA NA TRBJ2-7 12
CASSQEGTGHYEQYF TGCGCCAGCAGCCAAGAAGGGACAGGCCATTACGAGCAGTACTTC TRBV4-3 TRBD1 few TRBJ2-7 15
CASSPRDLPQDTQYF TGTGCCAGCAGTCCCCGGGACCTCCCGCAGGATACGCAGTATTTT TRBV11-1 NA NA TRBJ2-3 15
CASSFLSGYTGELFF TGTGCCAGCAGTTTCCTAAGCGGATACACCGGGGAGCTGTTTTTT TRBV27 NA NA TRBJ2-2 15
CSSWDSETQYF TGCAGTTCCTGGGACAGTGAGACCCAGTACTTC TRBV20-1 TRBD1 NA TRBJ2-5 11
CSVEGGAEKLFF TGCAGCGTTGAAGGGGGGGCTGAAAAACTGTTTTTT TRBV29-1 NA NA TRBJ1-4 12
CSGDSPLAGTDTQYF TGCAGCGGCGACAGCCCCCTAGCGGGAACGGATACGCAGTATTTT TRBV29-1 TRBD2 few TRBJ2-3 15
CAWSEGSRVTEAFF TGTGCCTGGAGTGAAGGGTCCAGGGTCACTGAAGCTTTCTTT TRBV30 NA few TRBJ1-1 14
CASSVGRDRAVGSYNEQFF TGCGCCAGCAGCGTAGGACGGGACAGGGCTGTGGGGTCCTACAATGAGCAGTTCTTC TRBV5-1 TRBD1 NA TRBJ2-1 19
CAWSTENTEAFF TGTGCCTGGAGTACCGAGAACACTGAAGCTTTCTTT TRBV30 NA few TRBJ1-1 12
CASSVEAGLAANYNEQFF TGTGCCAGCAGCGTAGAGGCTGGACTAGCGGCTAACTACAATGAGCAGTTCTTC TRBV9 TRBD2 few TRBJ2-1 18
CASSVEAERTEAFF TGTGCCAGCAGCGTAGAGGCTGAGAGAACTGAAGCTTTCTTT TRBV9 NA NA TRBJ1-1 14